This T cell receptor (beta chain) was obtained from a study of response to subunit inactivated influenza vaccine. Notes on the study in general: T cells newly recruited by each seasonal influenza vaccination are few, the authors suggested.

CDR1 and CDR2 from the germline V gene are SGHRS and YFSETQ. V gave up 4 bases and J gave up 4 bases, with 17 bases separating them. CDR3 length: 15 residues. TCRdb processed the RT-PCR reads anew with MiXCR; each CDR3 protein has one entry. The repertoire holds around 180,000 distinct CDR3 sequences, with about 9% as singletons. This clonotype was recorded at least ten times. Its antigen is currently unknown. The sequence was collected from a man aged 45-60 years who received an inactivated influenza vaccine. V usage is TRBV5-1 and J usage is TRBJ1-1; D might be TRBD1 (5 bases). Specimen: non-naive T cells sorted from PBMCs, collected on the day of vaccination. The CDR3 DNA reads TGCGCCAGCAGCCTTGGGGGGGTGCTGGCCACTGAAGCTTTCTTT. This sequence encodes CASSLGGVLATEAFF.